This TCR beta chain was obtained from a study of OX40 agonist ivuxolimab in advanced cancers. Whole-study context: One patient with hepatocellular carcinoma and two with cutaneous melanoma, three in all, had partial responses. Points from the study as a whole: In general, CD8+ T cells held more expanded clones than CD4+ did, on average.

This CDR3 contains 14 residues. Germline CDR1 and CDR2: SGHNT and YYREEE (reference sequence). The V end lost 6 bases, the J end lost 3 bases, and 15 bases lay between the germline ends. Assay: immunoSEQ multiplex PCR; the TCRdb copy retains only in-frame clones and omits some. The data contain several thousand clones, about 80% of them singletons. Remarks on this clone: What it binds is not known.

The specimen comprised CD4+ or CD8+ T cells sorted from blood, sampled in a trial of the OX40 agonist ivuxolimab. The rearrangement uses TRBV5-4 and TRBJ2-5, with a weak D call TRBD1 (7 bases). This clonotype was sampled from an adult with an advanced solid tumor such as melanoma, head and neck, liver or kidney cancer. The CDR3 DNA is TGTGCCAGCACCCCCAGGGGGGCGGAAGAGACCCAGTACTTC. Protein product: CASTPRGAEETQYF.